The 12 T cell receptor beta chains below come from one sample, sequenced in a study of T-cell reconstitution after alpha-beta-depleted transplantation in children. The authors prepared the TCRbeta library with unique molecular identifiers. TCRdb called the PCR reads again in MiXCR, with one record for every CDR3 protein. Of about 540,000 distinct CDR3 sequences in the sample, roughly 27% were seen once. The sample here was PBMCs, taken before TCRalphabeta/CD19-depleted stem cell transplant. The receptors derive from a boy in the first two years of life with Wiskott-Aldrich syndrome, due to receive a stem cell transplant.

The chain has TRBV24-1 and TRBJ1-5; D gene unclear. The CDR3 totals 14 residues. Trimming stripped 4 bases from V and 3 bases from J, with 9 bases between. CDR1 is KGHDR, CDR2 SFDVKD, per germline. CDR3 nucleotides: TGTGCCACCAGTGAAGAGGGTTTCAATCAGCCCCAGCATTTT. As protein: CATSEEGFNQPQHF.

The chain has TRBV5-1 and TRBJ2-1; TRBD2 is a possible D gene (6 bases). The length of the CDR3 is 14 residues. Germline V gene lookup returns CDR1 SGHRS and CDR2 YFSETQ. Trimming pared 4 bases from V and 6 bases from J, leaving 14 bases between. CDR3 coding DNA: TGCGCCAGCAGCCACCGGGACTCTTTCAATGAGCAGTTCTTC. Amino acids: CASSHRDSFNEQFF.

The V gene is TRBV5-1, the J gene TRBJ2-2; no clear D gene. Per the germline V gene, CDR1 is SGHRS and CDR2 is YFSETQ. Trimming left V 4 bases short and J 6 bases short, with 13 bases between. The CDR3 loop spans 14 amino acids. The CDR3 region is CASSPPGYSGELFF. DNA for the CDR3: TGCGCCAGCAGCCCCCCGGGTTATTCCGGGGAGCTGTTTTTT.

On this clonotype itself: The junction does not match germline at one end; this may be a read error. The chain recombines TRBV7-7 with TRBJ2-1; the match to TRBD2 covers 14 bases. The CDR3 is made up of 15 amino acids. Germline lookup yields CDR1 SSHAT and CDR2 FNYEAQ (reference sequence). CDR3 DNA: TGTGCCAGCAGCACGGGGACTAGCGGGAGCAATGAGCTGTTCTTC. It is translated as CASSTGTSGSNELFF.

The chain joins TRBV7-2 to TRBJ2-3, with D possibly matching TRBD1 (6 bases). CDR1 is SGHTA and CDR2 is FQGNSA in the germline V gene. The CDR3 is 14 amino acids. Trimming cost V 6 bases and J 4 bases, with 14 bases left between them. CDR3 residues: CASREQGSADTQYF. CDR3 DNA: TGTGCCAGCAGAGAACAGGGAAGCGCAGATACGCAGTATTTT.

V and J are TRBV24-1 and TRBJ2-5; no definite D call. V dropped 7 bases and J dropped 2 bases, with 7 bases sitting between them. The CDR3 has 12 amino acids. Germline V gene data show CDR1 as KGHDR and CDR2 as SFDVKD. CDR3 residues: CATRDKQETQYF. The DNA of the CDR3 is TGTGCCACCAGAGACAAACAAGAGACCCAGTACTTC.

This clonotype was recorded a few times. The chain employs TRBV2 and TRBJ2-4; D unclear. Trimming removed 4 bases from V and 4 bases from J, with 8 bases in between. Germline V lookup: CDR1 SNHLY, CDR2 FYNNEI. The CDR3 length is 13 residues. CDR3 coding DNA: TGTGCCAGCAGTGGGGCTGGAAAAAACATTCAGTACTTC. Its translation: CASSGAGKNIQYF.

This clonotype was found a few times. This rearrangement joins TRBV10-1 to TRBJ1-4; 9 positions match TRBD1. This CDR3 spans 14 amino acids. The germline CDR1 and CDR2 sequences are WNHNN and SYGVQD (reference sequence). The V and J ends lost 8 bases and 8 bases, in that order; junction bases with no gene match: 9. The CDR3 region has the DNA TGCGCCAGCCAGAAGGACAGGGGATCCGAAAAACTGTTTTTT. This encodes CASQKDRGSEKLFF.

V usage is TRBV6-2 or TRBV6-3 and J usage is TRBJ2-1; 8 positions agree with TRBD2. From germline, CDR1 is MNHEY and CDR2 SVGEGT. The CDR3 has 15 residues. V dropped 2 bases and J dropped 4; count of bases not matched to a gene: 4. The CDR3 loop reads CASSYRTSPYNEQFF. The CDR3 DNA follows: TGTGCCAGCAGTTACAGGACTAGCCCATACAATGAGCAGTTCTTC.

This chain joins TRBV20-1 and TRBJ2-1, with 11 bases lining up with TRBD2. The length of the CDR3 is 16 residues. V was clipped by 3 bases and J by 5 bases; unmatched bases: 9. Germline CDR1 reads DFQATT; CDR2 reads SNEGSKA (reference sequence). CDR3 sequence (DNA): TGCAGTGCTAGTGATCCGACTAGCGGGATTAACAATGAGCAGTTCTTC. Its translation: CSASDPTSGINNEQFF.

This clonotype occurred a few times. The DNA for the CDR3 is TGCAGCGTTGAATCTGGGGCCAACGTCCTGACTTTC. Translation: CSVESGANVLTF. V is TRBV29-1 and J is TRBJ2-6; no clear D. The CDR3 contains 12 residues. V lost 2 bases and J lost 1, with 0 bases in between. The V gene's germline CDR1 is SQVTM and CDR2 ANQGSEA.

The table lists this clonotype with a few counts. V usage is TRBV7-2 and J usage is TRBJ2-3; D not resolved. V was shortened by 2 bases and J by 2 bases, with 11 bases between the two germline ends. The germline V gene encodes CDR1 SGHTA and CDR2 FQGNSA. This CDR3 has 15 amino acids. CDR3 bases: TGTGCCAGCAGCTTATTGGCCACACCCACAGATACGCAGTATTTT. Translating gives CASSLLATPTDTQYF.